What follows are 21 T cell receptor beta chains derived from one specimen sequenced in a study of graft-versus-host responses after intestinal transplantation. These receptors lack a known antigen. Only in-frame clones appear in the TCRdb table, and some are missing; sequencing was by immunoSEQ multiplex PCR. Among fewer than 150,000 clones listed, over 85% were seen once. The sequences come from unstimulated CD4+ T cells sorted from spleen or lymph node cells, collected before intestinal transplant. These receptors were collected from a human donor who received an intestinal transplant.

This clone was counted between two and nine times. CDR3 residues: CASGLGPEQYF. In nucleotides, the CDR3 is TGTGCTAGTGGTTTGGGCCCCGAGCAGTACTTC. V usage is TRBV12-5 and J usage is TRBJ2-7, with D unclear. CDR3 length equals 11 residues. V lost 1 base and J 6 bases, leaving 4 bases between the germline ends. Germline CDR1 reads LGHNT; CDR2 reads FRNRAP.

J is TRBJ1-1 and V is TRBV15; no clear D. CDR3 length: 13 amino acids. With 6 bases removed from V and 1 base from J, the gap between germline ends came to 9 bases. The germline V gene has CDR1 LNHNV and CDR2 YYDKDF (reference sequence). The CDR3 protein is CATRATANTEAFF. The CDR3 DNA is TGTGCCACCAGAGCTACAGCGAACACTGAAGCTTTCTTT.

The CDR3 region has the DNA TGTGCCAGGGGACTAGCGGGGGGTAATGGGTACGAGCAGTACTTC. The encoded protein is CARGLAGGNGYEQYF. The rearrangement uses TRBV6-4 and TRBJ2-7; TRBD2 matches 15 bases. This CDR3 comprises 15 residues. Germline V gene data show CDR1 as MRHNA and CDR2 as SNTAGT. V shed 9 bases, J shed 4 bases, and the junction held 7 bases outside the gene matches.

This chain links TRBV12-5 with TRBJ2-7; TRBD2 matches at 14 bases. The germline V gene has CDR1 LGHNT and CDR2 FRNRAP. The CDR3 consists of 18 residues. The V segment lost 0 bases and the J segment 3 bases; nucleotides outside the gene matches: 7. This CDR3 is CASGLVLGLAGGRYEQYF. The CDR3 coding sequence is TGTGCTAGTGGTTTGGTACTTGGACTAGCGGGGGGACGCTACGAGCAGTACTTC.

V gene TRBV20-1 combines with J gene TRBJ1-2; D is unresolved. CDR3 size: 11 residues. Trimming took off 3 bases at V and 3 bases at J, with 5 bases between the two ends. Germline CDR1 reads DFQATT; CDR2 reads SNEGSKA (reference sequence). For the CDR3, the DNA is TGCAGTGCTAGGGGGTACTATGGCTACACCTTC. Translating gives CSARGYYGYTF.

The rearrangement uses TRBV10-2 and TRBJ2-2, with D unclear. The CDR3 has 13 residues. Trimming stripped 9 bases from V and 3 bases from J, with 11 bases between. Germline CDR1 and CDR2: WSHSY and SAAADI. CDR3 DNA sequence: TGCGCCAGTGGCCGCGACCACACCGGGGAGCTGTTTTTT. Translating it yields CASGRDHTGELFF.

The chain joins TRBV15 to TRBJ2-5, with D possibly being TRBD2 (6 bases). Trimming took off 6 bases at V and 5 bases at J, with 13 bases between the two ends. This CDR3 is 13 amino acids long. Per the germline V gene, CDR1 is LNHNV and CDR2 is YYDKDF (reference sequence). DNA for the CDR3: TGTGCCACCAGGTCGTCGGGGGTGGAGACCCAGTACTTC. Its translation: CATRSSGVETQYF.

The table lists this clone with a count of one. Other DNA sequences in this specimen translate into the identical CDR3. The CDR3 here is CASSPGTGSSYEQYF. Written as DNA, the CDR3 is TGTGCCAGCTCACCAGGAACAGGGAGCTCCTACGAGCAGTACTTC. This sequence joins TRBV18 and TRBJ2-7; D possibly corresponds to TRBD1 (6 bases). V gave up 2 bases and J gave up 0 bases, with 11 bases separating them. In germline, CDR1 is KGHSH, CDR2 LQKENI. The length of the CDR3 is 15 residues.

The gene calls are TRBV6-1 and TRBJ1-4, with a weak D call TRBD1 (5 bases). The V end was cut by 4 bases, the J end by 5 bases, with 8 bases between. Germline values: CDR1 MNHNS, CDR2 SASEGT. The CDR3 is 13 residues long. The CDR3 coding sequence is TGTGCCAGCAGTGTCGGGGGGAATGAAAAACTGTTTTTT. Its translation is CASSVGGNEKLFF.

This rearrangement joins TRBV6-6 to TRBJ2-5, with D perhaps being TRBD1 or TRBD2 (5 bases each). Germline CDR1 MNHNY, CDR2 SVGAGI (reference sequence). The CDR3 consists of 15 residues. V lost 0 bases to trimming and J lost 5 bases, with 13 bases between them. The chain's CDR3 is CASSYSMGERETQYF. CDR3 nucleotide sequence: TGTGCCAGCAGTTACTCGATGGGGGAGCGGGAGACCCAGTACTTC.

CDR3 DNA: TGCGCCAGCAGTGACCGCATAGGGCAGTACTTC. Its translation is CASSDRIGQYF. This chain connects TRBV10-2 to TRBJ2-7, with D unresolved. Looked up from germline, CDR1 is WSHSY and CDR2 is SAAADI. The CDR3 runs to 11 residues. V lost 3 bases and J lost 9, with 9 bases in between.

The gene calls are TRBV7-2 and TRBJ2-7, with D hard to call. Germline values: CDR1 SGHTA, CDR2 FQGNSA. The V and J ends lost 0 bases and 0 bases respectively, with 6 bases between them. The CDR3 spans 14 residues. The CDR3 DNA reads as TGTGCCAGCAGCTTAGCAGGCAGCTCCTACGAGCAGTACTTC. It yields the protein CASSLAGSSYEQYF.

CDR3 loop: CASSSGRGANYGYTF. The CDR3, as DNA: TGCGCCAGCAGCTCGGGCCGGGGAGCTAACTATGGCTACACCTTC. The chain couples TRBV5-1 to TRBJ1-2; no definite D call. V was pared by 3 bases and J by 0 bases, with 12 bases between. CDR1 and CDR2 from the germline V gene are SGHRS and YFSETQ. CDR3 length equals 15 residues.

V usage is TRBV5-4 and J usage is TRBJ2-7, with a tentative D call TRBD2 (5 bases). Germline values: CDR1 SGHNT, CDR2 YYREEE (reference sequence). The CDR3 sequence is 15 residues long. V lost 3 bases, J lost 7 bases, and 20 bases lay in between. DNA for the CDR3: TGTGCCAGCAGCTCGGACCTTACCGGGGTAGGGGAGCAGTACTTC. Protein product: CASSSDLTGVGEQYF.

The chain has TRBV2 and TRBJ2-7; the D gene is possibly TRBD1 (5 bases). The CDR3 contains 12 residues. Germline-derived CDR1 and CDR2 are SNHLY and FYNNEI. V was clipped by 8 bases and J by 0 bases, with 8 bases between them. The chain's CDR3 is CASGQGSYEQYF. The CDR3 DNA is TGTGCCAGCGGGCAGGGCTCCTACGAGCAGTACTTC.

J is TRBJ2-5 and V is TRBV5-4; 8 nucleotides line up with TRBD2. With 1 base clipped from V and 5 bases from J, the junction kept 4 bases outside the gene matches. Germline V gene lookup returns CDR1 SGHNT and CDR2 YYREEE (reference sequence). The CDR3 is 14 residues long. CDR3 loop: CASSLFGGVETQYF. The DNA for the CDR3 is TGTGCCAGCAGCTTGTTCGGGGGGGTCGAGACCCAGTACTTC.

The V and J genes are TRBV30 and TRBJ1-1; D is perhaps TRBD1 (5 bases). Germline-derived CDR1 and CDR2 are GTSNPN and SVGIG (reference sequence). CDR3 length: 16 amino acids. Trimming pared 4 bases from V and 4 bases from J, leaving 22 bases between. CDR3 loop: CAWKGGWGSGLTEAFF. DNA for the CDR3: TGTGCCTGGAAGGGTGGTTGGGGGTCAGGTCTCACTGAAGCTTTCTTT.

This clone was counted between two and nine times. This chain joins TRBV11-3 and TRBJ1-2; 9 nucleotides agree with TRBD1. CDR1 is SGHNT and CDR2 is YENEEA in the germline V gene. Trimming cost V 4 bases and J 7 bases; bases outside gene matches: 4. The CDR3 covers 13 residues. CDR3 sequence (DNA): TGTGCCAGCAGCTCCGGACAGGGGTTTGGCTACACCTTC. This sequence encodes CASSSGQGFGYTF.

A single count supports this clone. The gene calls are TRBV6-1 and TRBJ2-2; D is ambiguous. Germline V gene sequence: CDR1 MNHNS, CDR2 SASEGT. There are 11 residues in the CDR3. V was trimmed by 3 bases and J by 5 bases, leaving 1 base between them. CDR3 protein: CASSDTGELFF. CDR3 DNA: TGTGCCAGCAGTGATACCGGGGAGCTGTTTTTT.

The chain uses TRBV2 and TRBJ2-3; 7 bases agree with TRBD1. This CDR3 has 16 residues. The V and J ends lost 0 bases and 1 base, in that order; junction bases with no gene match: 4. Germline CDR1 and CDR2: SNHLY and FYNNEI. This CDR3 is CASSEAGGAGTDTQYF. CDR3 in DNA: TGTGCCAGCAGTGAAGCAGGGGGCGCAGGCACAGATACGCAGTATTTT.

Notes on this clone: In the same sample, other DNA sequences code for this CDR3. The chain joins TRBV5-1 to TRBJ2-1; D might be TRBD2 (6 bases). V was shortened by 4 bases and J by 9 bases, with 26 bases between the two germline ends. The CDR3 has 17 residues. Germline values: CDR1 SGHRS, CDR2 YFSETQ. For the CDR3, the DNA is TGCGCCAGCAGCGCGGGACGTCCGCTTACCGGGGCGGTTGAGCAGTTCTTC. Encoded protein: CASSAGRPLTGAVEQFF.